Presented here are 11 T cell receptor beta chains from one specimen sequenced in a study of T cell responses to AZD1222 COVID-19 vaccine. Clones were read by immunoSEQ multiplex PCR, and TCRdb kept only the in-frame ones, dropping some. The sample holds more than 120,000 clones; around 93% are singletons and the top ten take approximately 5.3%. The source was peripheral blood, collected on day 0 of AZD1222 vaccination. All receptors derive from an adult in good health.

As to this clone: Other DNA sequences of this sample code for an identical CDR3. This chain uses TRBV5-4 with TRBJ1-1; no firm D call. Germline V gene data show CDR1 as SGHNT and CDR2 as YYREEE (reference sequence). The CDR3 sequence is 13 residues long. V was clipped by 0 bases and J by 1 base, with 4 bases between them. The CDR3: CASSLDPNTEAFF. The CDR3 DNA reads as TGTGCCAGCAGCTTGGACCCGAACACTGAAGCTTTCTTT.

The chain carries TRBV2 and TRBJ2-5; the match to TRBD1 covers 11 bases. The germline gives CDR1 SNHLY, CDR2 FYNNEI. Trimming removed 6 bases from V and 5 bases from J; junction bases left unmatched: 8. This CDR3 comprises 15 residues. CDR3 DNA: TGTGCCAGCAGGCCCAGGACAGGGGGCTTGGAGACCCAGTACTTC. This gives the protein CASRPRTGGLETQYF.

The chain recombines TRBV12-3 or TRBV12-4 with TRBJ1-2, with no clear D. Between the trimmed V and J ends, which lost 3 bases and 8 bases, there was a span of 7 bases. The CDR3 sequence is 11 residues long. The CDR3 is CASSLKEGYTF. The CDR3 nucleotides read TGTGCCAGCAGTTTGAAGGAGGGCTACACCTTC.

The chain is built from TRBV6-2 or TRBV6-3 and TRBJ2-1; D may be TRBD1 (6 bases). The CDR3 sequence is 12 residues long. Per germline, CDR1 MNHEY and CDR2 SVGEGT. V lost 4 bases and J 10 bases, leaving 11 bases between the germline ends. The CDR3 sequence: CASSWYRAEQFF. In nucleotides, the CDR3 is TGTGCCAGCAGTTGGTACAGGGCGGAGCAGTTCTTC.

CDR3 nucleotides: TGCGCCAGCAGCCAAAAGGCGAGGACAGGGCCTCAGGGCTACACCTTC. It yields the protein CASSQKARTGPQGYTF. J is TRBJ1-2 and V is TRBV4-1; 8 bases map to TRBD1. Trimming cost V 2 bases and J 8 bases; bases outside gene matches: 13. Germline CDR1 reads MGHRA; CDR2 reads YSYEKL. The CDR3 covers 16 residues.

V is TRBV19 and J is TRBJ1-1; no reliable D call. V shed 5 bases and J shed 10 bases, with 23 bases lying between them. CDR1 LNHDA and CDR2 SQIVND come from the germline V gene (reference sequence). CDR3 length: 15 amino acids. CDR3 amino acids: CASSPAARTYKRAFF. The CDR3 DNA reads TGTGCCAGTAGTCCGGCAGCCCGCACATACAAGAGAGCTTTCTTT.

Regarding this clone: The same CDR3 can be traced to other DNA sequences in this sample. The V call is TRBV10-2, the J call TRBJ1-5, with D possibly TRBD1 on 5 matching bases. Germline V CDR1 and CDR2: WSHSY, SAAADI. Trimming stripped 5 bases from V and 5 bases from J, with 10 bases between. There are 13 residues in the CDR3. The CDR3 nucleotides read TGCGCCAGCAGTCTGCAGGGCGATCAGCCCCAGCATTTT. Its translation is CASSLQGDQPQHF.

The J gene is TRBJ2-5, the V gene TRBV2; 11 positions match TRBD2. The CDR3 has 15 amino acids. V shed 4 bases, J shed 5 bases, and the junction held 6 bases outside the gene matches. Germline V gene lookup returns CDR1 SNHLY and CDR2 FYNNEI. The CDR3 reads CASSGSSGGTETQYF. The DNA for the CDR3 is TGTGCCAGCAGTGGATCTAGCGGGGGGACTGAGACCCAGTACTTC.

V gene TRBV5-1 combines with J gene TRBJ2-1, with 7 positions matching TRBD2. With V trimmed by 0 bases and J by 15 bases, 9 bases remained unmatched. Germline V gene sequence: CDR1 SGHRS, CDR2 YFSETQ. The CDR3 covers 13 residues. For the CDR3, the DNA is TGCGCCAGCAGCTTGGAAGGACTAGACTTTCTGTTCTTC. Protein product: CASSLEGLDFLFF. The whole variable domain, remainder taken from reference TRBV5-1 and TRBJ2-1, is KAGVTQTPRYLIKTRGQQVTLSCSPISGHRSVSWYQQTPGQGLQFLFEYFSETQRNKGNFPGRFSGRQFSNSRSEMNVSTLELGDSALYLCASSLEGLDFLFFGPGTRLTVL.

CDR3 nucleotides: TGCGCCAGCAGCCACAGCTGGGGCTGGGGTGCAACTAATGAAAAACTGTTTTTT. Translated, it gives CASSHSWGWGATNEKLFF. This chain connects TRBV4-3 to TRBJ1-4; a weak D match, TRBD1 (5 bases). Germline assignment: CDR1 LGHNA and CDR2 YSLEER. V lost 3 bases and J lost 0, with 17 bases in between. The CDR3 consists of 18 residues.

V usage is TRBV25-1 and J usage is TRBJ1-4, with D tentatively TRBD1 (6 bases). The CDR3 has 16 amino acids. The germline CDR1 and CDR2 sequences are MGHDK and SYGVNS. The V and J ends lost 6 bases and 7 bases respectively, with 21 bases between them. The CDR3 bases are TGTGCCAGCAGCCACCTCGGGGGAACAGGGAGTGAAAAACTGTTTTTT. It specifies CASSHLGGTGSEKLFF. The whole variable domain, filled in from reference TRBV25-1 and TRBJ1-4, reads EADIYQTPRYLVIGTGKKITLECSQTMGHDKMYWYQQDPGMELHLIHYSYGVNSTEKGDLSSESTVSRIRTEHFPLTLESARPSHTSQYLCASSHLGGTGSEKLFFGSGTQLSVL.